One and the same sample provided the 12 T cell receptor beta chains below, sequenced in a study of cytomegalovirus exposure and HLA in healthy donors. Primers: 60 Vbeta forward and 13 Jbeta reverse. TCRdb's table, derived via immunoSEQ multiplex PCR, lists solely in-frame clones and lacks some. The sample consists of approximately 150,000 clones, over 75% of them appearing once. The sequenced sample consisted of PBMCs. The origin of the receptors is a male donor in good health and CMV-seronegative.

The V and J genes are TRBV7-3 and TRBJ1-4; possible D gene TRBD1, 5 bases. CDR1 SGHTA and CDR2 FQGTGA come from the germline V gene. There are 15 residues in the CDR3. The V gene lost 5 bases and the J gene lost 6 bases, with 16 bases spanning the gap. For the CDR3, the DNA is TGTGCCAGCAGCCCGATGGGGGGAAGTTATGAAAAACTGTTTTTT. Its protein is CASSPMGGSYEKLFF.

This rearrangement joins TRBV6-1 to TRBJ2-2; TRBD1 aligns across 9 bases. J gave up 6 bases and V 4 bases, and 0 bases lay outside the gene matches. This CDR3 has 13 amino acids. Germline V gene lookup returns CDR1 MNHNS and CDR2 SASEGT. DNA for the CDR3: TGTGCCAGCAGTGGACAGGGGGCCGGGGAGCTGTTTTTT. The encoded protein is CASSGQGAGELFF.

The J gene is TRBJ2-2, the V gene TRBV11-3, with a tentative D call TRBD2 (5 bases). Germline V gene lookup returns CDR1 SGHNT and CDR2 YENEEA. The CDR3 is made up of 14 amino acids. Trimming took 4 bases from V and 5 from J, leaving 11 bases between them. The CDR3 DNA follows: TGTGCCAGCAGCTCCGTGGACTTAACCGGGGAGCTGTTTTTT. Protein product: CASSSVDLTGELFF. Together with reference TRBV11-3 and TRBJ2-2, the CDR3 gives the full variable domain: EAGVVQSPRYKIIEKKQPVAFWCNPISGHNTLYWYLQNLGQGPELLIRYENEEAVDDSQLPKDRFSAERLKGVDSTLKIQPAELGDSAVYLCASSSVDLTGELFFGEGSRLTVL.

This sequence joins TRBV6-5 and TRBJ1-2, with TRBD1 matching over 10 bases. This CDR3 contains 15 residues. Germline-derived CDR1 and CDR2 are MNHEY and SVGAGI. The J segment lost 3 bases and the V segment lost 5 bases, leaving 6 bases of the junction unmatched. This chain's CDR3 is CASSNEGQGYYGYTF. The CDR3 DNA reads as TGTGCCAGCAGTAACGAGGGACAGGGGTACTATGGCTACACCTTC.

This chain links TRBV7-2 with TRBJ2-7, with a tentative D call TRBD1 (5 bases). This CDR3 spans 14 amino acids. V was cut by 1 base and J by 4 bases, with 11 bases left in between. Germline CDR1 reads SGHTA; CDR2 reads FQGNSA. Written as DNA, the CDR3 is TGTGCCAGCAGCTTAGGGGCAGGGAAATACGAGCAGTACTTC. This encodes CASSLGAGKYEQYF. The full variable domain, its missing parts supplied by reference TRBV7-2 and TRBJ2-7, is GAGVSQSPSNKVTEKGKDVELRCDPISGHTALYWYRQSLGQGLEFLIYFQGNSAPDKSGLPSDRFSAERTGGSVSTLTIQRTQQEDSAVYLCASSLGAGKYEQYFGPGTRLTVT.

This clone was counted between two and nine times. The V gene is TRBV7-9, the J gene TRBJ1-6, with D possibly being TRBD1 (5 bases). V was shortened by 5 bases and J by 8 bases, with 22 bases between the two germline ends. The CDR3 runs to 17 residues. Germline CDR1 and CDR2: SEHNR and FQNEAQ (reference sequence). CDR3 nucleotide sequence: TGTGCCAGCAGCCGTATCCTTGGCAGGGTAGAGGATTCACCCCTCCACTTT. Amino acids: CASSRILGRVEDSPLHF.

The CDR3 sequence is CASSSKPQGSAKNIQYF. As DNA, the CDR3 is TGTGCCAGCAGTTCTAAGCCTCAGGGCTCGGCCAAAAACATTCAGTACTTC. The rearrangement links TRBV27 to TRBJ2-4, with D possibly matching TRBD1 (5 bases). The germline V and J ends were trimmed by 4 bases and 1 base, with 17 bases remaining between them. Germline V gene data show CDR1 as MNHEY and CDR2 as SMNVEV (reference sequence). This CDR3 spans 17 amino acids.

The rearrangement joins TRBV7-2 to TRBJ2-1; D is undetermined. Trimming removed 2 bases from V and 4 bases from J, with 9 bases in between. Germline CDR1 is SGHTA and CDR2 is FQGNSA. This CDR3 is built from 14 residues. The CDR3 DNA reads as TGTGCCAGCAGCTTAAGGAGCGCTTACAATGAGCAGTTCTTC. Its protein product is CASSLRSAYNEQFF.

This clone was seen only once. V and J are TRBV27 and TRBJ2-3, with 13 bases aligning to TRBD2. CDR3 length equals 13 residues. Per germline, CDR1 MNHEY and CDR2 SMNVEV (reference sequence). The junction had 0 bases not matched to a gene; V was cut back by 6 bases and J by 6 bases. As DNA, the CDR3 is TGTGCCAGCAGGGGACTAGCGGGGGATACGCAGTATTTT. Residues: CASRGLAGDTQYF.

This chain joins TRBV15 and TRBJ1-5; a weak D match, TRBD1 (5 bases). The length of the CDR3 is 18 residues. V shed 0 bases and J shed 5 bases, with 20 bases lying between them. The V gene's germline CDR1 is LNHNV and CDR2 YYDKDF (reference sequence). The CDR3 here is CATSRDRFGGGADQPQHF. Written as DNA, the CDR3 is TGTGCCACCAGCAGAGATCGATTTGGGGGAGGGGCCGATCAGCCCCAGCATTTT.

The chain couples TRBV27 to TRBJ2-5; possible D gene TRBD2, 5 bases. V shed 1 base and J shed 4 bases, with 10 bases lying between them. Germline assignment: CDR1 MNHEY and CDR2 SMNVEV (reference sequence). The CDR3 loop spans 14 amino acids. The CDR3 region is CASSLWPGGETQYF. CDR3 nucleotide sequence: TGTGCCAGCAGTTTATGGCCAGGAGGAGAGACCCAGTACTTC.

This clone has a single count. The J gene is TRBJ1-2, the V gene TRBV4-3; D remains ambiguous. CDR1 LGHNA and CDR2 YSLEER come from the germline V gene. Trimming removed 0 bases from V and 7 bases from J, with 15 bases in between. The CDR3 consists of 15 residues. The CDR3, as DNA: TGCGCCAGCAGCCAAGAAGTTGGCAGTTTTACTGGCTACACCTTC. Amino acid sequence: CASSQEVGSFTGYTF.